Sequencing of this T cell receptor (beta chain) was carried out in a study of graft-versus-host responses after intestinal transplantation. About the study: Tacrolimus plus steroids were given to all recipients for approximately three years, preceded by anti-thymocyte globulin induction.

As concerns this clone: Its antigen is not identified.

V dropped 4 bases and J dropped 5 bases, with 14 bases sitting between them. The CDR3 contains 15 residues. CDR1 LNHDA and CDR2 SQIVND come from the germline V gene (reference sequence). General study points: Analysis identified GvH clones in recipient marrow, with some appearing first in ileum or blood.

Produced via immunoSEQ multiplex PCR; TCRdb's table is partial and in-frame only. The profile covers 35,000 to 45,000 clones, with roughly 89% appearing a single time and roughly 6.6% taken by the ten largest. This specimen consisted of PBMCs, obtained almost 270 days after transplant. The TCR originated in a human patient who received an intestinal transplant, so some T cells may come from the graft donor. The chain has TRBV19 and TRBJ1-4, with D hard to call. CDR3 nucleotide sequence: TGTGCCAGTAGTACGCTGACGGGGTTAAATGAAAAACTGTTTTTT. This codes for CASSTLTGLNEKLFF.